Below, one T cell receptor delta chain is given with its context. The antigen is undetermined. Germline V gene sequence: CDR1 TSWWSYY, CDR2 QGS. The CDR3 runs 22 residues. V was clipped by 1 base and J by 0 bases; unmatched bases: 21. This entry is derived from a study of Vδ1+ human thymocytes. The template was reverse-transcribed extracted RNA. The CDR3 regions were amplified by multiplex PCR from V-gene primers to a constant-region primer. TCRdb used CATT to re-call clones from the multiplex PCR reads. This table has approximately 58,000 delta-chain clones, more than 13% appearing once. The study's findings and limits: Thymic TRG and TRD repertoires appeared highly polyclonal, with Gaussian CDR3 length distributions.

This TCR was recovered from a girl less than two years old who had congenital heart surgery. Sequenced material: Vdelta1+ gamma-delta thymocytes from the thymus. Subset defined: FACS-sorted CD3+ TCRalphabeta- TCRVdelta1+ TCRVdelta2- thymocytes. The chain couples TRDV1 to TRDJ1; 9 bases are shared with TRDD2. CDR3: CALGEPPSYEYYNSPYTDKLIF. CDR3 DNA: TGTGCTCTTGGGGAACCACCTTCCTACGAGTACTACAACTCCCCATACACCGATAAACTCATCTTT.